This T cell receptor beta chain derives from a study of CD8 T cells in Susac syndrome (dated by TCRdb to between 2018 and 2021). Turning to the overall study: Among the Susac syndrome patients who were sequenced, clinically active disease was present in roughly six and clinical remission was observed in 8 or 9. At blood withdrawal, Susac syndrome patients were therapy-naive, treated with corticosteroids (with IVIg additionally given to some), or treated with IVIg alone. Whether CD8+ T cell activation and differentiation in Susac syndrome was antigen driven was tested using repertoire sequencing.

RNA was extracted with the RNeasy kit and about 0.5 to 1 ug was reverse transcribed using random hexamers. The immunoSEQ multiplex PCR assay, which covers 54 Vbeta and 13 Jbeta segments, was used to amplify TCR beta CDR3 regions. PCR amplification bias was corrected using a synthetic template baseline for primer optimization and computational correction. Turning to the authors' computational methods: Reads were assigned to V, D and J genes according to IMGT and analyzed in immunoSEQ Analyzer, with only productive sequences retained. To calculate clonality, Shannon entropy was normalized by log2 of the number of productive unique sequences and then subtracted from one. For each patient and control, public and private clones were evaluated among the 100 most prevalent clones. Susac-specific clones were defined as absent from healthy and MS cohorts, 1052 published viral clones and other ImmuneACCESS disease sequences. In TCRdb, the public reads were trimmed at Q25 with fastp and aligned with MiXCR, with productive beta chains retained. Rows merge per CDR3 protein into single entries with the most common DNA and genes. What appears here as the V and J calls and clone size reflects TCRdb's work, not the paper's. Present in this sample are more than 150,000 distinct CDR3 sequences, about 94% of which were seen just once. The ten largest clones add up to around 0.1% of the sample.

General study outcomes and caveats: The TCR sequencing and HLA analysis was acknowledged to have included a relatively small number of individuals. In the CD4+ T cell repertoire of Susac syndrome patients, clonal expansion was not detected.

For this clonotype: Its antigen remains unidentified. Base qualities are not recorded, but no much larger clone differs from it by a single base.

Peripheral blood CD8+ and CD4+ T cells from healthy donors, Susac syndrome patients and multiple sclerosis patients were profiled using high-throughput TCR beta sequencing. Recently defined diagnostic criteria for definite or probable disease were met by the Susac syndrome patients. Bulk CD8+ and CD4+ T cells were purified by magnetic negative isolation, while CD8+ TEMRA cells were enriched using FACS. Blood was drawn into EDTA tubes, processed within 24 hours, and PBMCs were isolated by density gradient centrifugation. PBMCs intended for TCR sequencing were frozen in liquid nitrogen and were later thawed in a 37 degrees C water bath. The sorted or isolated CD4+, CD8+ and CD8+ TEMRA cells reached a purity of at least 90%. Taken from the germline V gene (reference sequence), the CDR1 and CDR2 loops are MNHEY and SMNVEV. Germline trimming: 5 bases from V, 2 bases from J; junction bases outside gene matches: 6. The CDR3 starts with the cysteine, ends with the phenylalanine, and has 14 residues. The retained sequence is limited to the CDR3, 42 bases, with the frame set at the first base.

This TCR was recovered from a human donor with Susac syndrome. Material for sequencing was CD4+ T cells from PBMCs. The sequence joins TRBV27 to TRBJ2-7; 7 nucleotides in the junction match TRBD1. The CDR3 reads CASSVGTATYEQYF. In nucleotide form, the sequence is TGTGCCAGCAGTGTGGGGACAGCTACCTACGAGCAGTACTTC.